Below, 27 T cell receptor beta chains from the same sample are listed, as sequenced in a study of cytomegalovirus exposure and HLA in healthy donors. The PCR was carried out with 60 Vbeta primers and 13 Jbeta primers. Measured with immunoSEQ multiplex PCR; TCRdb has only the in-frame clones, and not every one. The sample includes 120,000 to 150,000 clones, around 73% of them seen just once. The sequenced sample consisted of PBMCs. Receptors originate from a female donor in good health and CMV-seronegative.

This chain joins TRBV6-5 and TRBJ1-2, with TRBD1 identical over 7 bases. CDR3 length: 14 amino acids. V was pared by 5 bases and J by 0 bases, with 3 bases of the junction left unmatched. The germline gives CDR1 MNHEY, CDR2 SVGAGI. CDR3 protein: CASSRDSANYGYTF. The CDR3 DNA is TGTGCCAGCAGTCGGGACAGTGCTAACTATGGCTACACCTTC.

This rearrangement joins TRBV27 to TRBJ2-7; D is possibly TRBD1 (5 bases). The CDR3 runs 13 residues. The germline gives CDR1 MNHEY, CDR2 SMNVEV (reference sequence). Between the trimmed V and J ends, which lost 2 bases and 5 bases, there was a span of 10 bases. The CDR3 sequence: CASSLQGADEQYF. The DNA of the CDR3 is TGTGCCAGCAGTTTACAGGGTGCGGACGAGCAGTACTTC.

This rearrangement joins TRBV5-1 to TRBJ2-2, with 7 bases that match TRBD2. Germline V gene lookup returns CDR1 SGHRS and CDR2 YFSETQ. The J segment lost 0 bases and the V segment lost 5 bases, leaving 7 bases of the junction unmatched. This CDR3 contains 16 residues. CDR3 nucleotides: TGCGCCAGCAGTCTCGTGGCGGGGGCGAACACCGGGGAGCTGTTTTTT. Translating gives CASSLVAGANTGELFF.

The rearrangement joins TRBV7-2 to TRBJ1-3; 7 bases fit TRBD1. This CDR3 has 14 amino acids. CDR1 is SGHTA, CDR2 FQGNSA, per germline. Trimming cost V 3 bases and J 2 bases; bases outside gene matches: 1. CDR3 in DNA: TGTGCCAGCAGCTTCGACAGGGCTGGAAACACCATATATTTT. This translates into CASSFDRAGNTIYF. The whole variable domain, filled in from reference TRBV7-2 and TRBJ1-3, reads GAGVSQSPSNKVTEKGKDVELRCDPISGHTALYWYRQSLGQGLEFLIYFQGNSAPDKSGLPSDRFSAERTGGSVSTLTIQRTQQEDSAVYLCASSFDRAGNTIYFGEGSWLTVV.

The V gene is TRBV28, the J gene TRBJ2-1; 9 bases match TRBD2. J was trimmed by 9 bases and V by 2 bases; bases with no gene match: 8. CDR3 length: 15 amino acids. CDR1 and CDR2 from the germline V gene are MDHEN and SYDVKM. The chain's CDR3 is CASSLPRGLACEQFF. For the CDR3, the DNA is TGTGCCAGCAGTTTACCCCGGGGACTAGCTTGTGAGCAGTTCTTC.

This clone was found once. The chain joins TRBV27 to TRBJ2-5, with 10 bases matching TRBD2. The CDR3 has 17 amino acids. Germline V gene sequence: CDR1 MNHEY, CDR2 SMNVEV (reference sequence). J was trimmed by 2 bases and V by 4 bases; bases with no gene match: 10. The DNA of the CDR3 is TGTGCCAGCAGTTCGCGCACGGGACTAGCGAGTCAAGAGACCCAGTACTTC. Translated: CASSSRTGLASQETQYF.

The table lists this clone with a count of one. The genes are TRBV5-1 and TRBJ2-5; 8 bases are a match to TRBD2. With V trimmed by 3 bases and J by 5 bases, 9 bases remained unmatched. Germline CDR1 reads SGHRS; CDR2 reads YFSETQ. CDR3 length: 15 amino acids. CDR3 sequence reads: CASSSGLERGETQYF. As DNA, the CDR3 is TGCGCCAGCAGCTCGGGACTAGAGCGCGGGGAGACCCAGTACTTC.

The chain employs TRBV11-2 and TRBJ1-2; D ambiguous. Per the germline V gene, CDR1 is SGHAT and CDR2 is FQNNGV. Trimming stripped 11 bases from V and 6 bases from J, with 4 bases between. This CDR3 is built from 8 residues. The CDR3 DNA follows: TGTGCCTCGGATGGCTACACCTTC. Its protein product is CASDGYTF.

The chain is built from TRBV7-8 and TRBJ2-1, with D unresolved. V was pared by 5 bases and J by 8 bases, with 10 bases between. The CDR3 runs 12 residues. Germline loops: CDR1 SGHVS, CDR2 FQNEAQ. In nucleotides, the CDR3 is TGTGCCAGCAGCCACTCGGTCTATGAGCAGTTCTTC. Translating it yields CASSHSVYEQFF. Looking up the rest from reference TRBV7-8 and TRBJ2-1 gives the full variable domain: GAGVSQSPRYKVAKRGQDVALRCDPISGHVSLFWYQQALGQGPEFLTYFQNEAQLDKSGLPSDRFFAERPEGSVSTLKIQRTQQEDSAVYLCASSHSVYEQFFGPGTRLTVL.

The chain carries TRBV29-1 and TRBJ2-1; 8 bases are a match to TRBD2. Unmatched junction bases numbered 13, after V lost 8 bases and J lost 7 bases. The CDR3 spans 14 residues. From germline, CDR1 is SQVTM and CDR2 ANQGSEA. The CDR3 loop is CSHLAGRAGNEQFF. DNA of the CDR3: TGCAGCCACTTGGCCGGGAGGGCGGGAAATGAGCAGTTCTTC.

This clone was found a few times. This chain links TRBV10-3 with TRBJ2-3; TRBD2 matches at 9 bases. CDR3 size: 16 residues. V shed 3 bases and J 2 bases; nucleotides not matched to a gene: 6. Germline V lookup: CDR1 ENHRY, CDR2 SYGVKD. CDR3 coding DNA: TGTGCCATCAGTGAAGTAGCGGGGGCGCCCACAGATACGCAGTATTTT. It encodes CAISEVAGAPTDTQYF.

The rearrangement uses TRBV6-6 and TRBJ2-5; D call uncertain. The end of the DNA fits TRBJ2-7 better, so the J call may be wrong. This CDR3 has 11 amino acids. Germline CDR1 and CDR2: MNHNY and SVGAGI (reference sequence). DNA for the CDR3: TGTGCCAGCAGTTACCTCTCCGAGCAGTACTTC. It is translated as CASSYLSEQYF.

The CDR3 sequence is CASSTSGNSGNTIYF. In DNA form, the CDR3 reads TGTGCCAGCAGCACCTCAGGGAACTCTGGAAACACCATATATTTT. This chain uses TRBV9 with TRBJ1-3, with D maybe TRBD1 (5 bases). This CDR3 has 15 residues. Germline-derived CDR1 and CDR2 are SGDLS and YYNGEE. The ends were cut back, 4 bases at V and 0 bases at J, with 11 bases in the middle.

The chain is built from TRBV14 and TRBJ1-2; D might be TRBD1 (6 bases). V lost 2 bases, J lost 5 bases, and 12 bases lay in between. CDR1 and CDR2 (germline): SGHDN, FVKESK. This CDR3 has 14 amino acids. Here the CDR3 reads CASSQSGEGYGYTF. CDR3 DNA sequence: TGTGCCAGCAGCCAATCAGGGGAGGGGTATGGCTACACCTTC.

The chain joins TRBV11-3 to TRBJ2-3, with D possibly matching TRBD1 (5 bases). The V end lost 5 bases, the J end lost 2 bases, and 14 bases lay between the germline ends. Germline V gene sequence: CDR1 SGHNT, CDR2 YENEEA. The CDR3 length is 15 residues. DNA for the CDR3: TGTGCCAGCAGCCCGGACAACGAAGACACAGATACGCAGTATTTT. Protein product: CASSPDNEDTDTQYF. The full variable domain, in which reference TRBV11-3 and TRBJ2-3 provide the parts outside the CDR3, is EAGVVQSPRYKIIEKKQPVAFWCNPISGHNTLYWYLQNLGQGPELLIRYENEEAVDDSQLPKDRFSAERLKGVDSTLKIQPAELGDSAVYLCASSPDNEDTDTQYFGPGTRLTVL.

The gene calls are TRBV10-3 and TRBJ2-1; 13 nucleotides line up with TRBD2. This CDR3 has 13 amino acids. CDR1 and CDR2 (germline): ENHRY, SYGVKD. The CDR3 sequence is CAATSGGAREQFF. The CDR3 region has the DNA TGTGCGGCTACTAGCGGGGGGGCCCGTGAGCAGTTCTTC.

J is TRBJ1-5 and V is TRBV6-1; 7 nucleotides line up with TRBD1. CDR1 and CDR2 from the germline V gene are MNHNS and SASEGT. The CDR3 totals 14 residues. J was trimmed by 4 bases and V by 5 bases; bases with no gene match: 5. CDR3 amino acids: CASSRQGENQPQHF. CDR3 DNA sequence: TGTGCCAGCAGTCGGCAGGGGGAGAATCAGCCCCAGCATTTT.

V gene TRBV9 combines with J gene TRBJ1-2; D may be TRBD1 (5 bases). V was trimmed by 0 bases and J by 8 bases, leaving 17 bases between them. The germline V gene encodes CDR1 SGDLS and CDR2 YYNGEE. The CDR3 has 15 amino acids. In DNA, the CDR3 is TGTGCCAGCAGCGTAGTGACAGCAGCGATCGGGGGCTACACCTTC. Translation: CASSVVTAAIGGYTF.

This sequence joins TRBV7-9 and TRBJ2-5; 9 bases line up with TRBD2. The junction had 4 bases not matched to a gene; V was cut back by 0 bases and J by 5 bases. The CDR3 runs 15 residues. CDR1 is SEHNR and CDR2 is FQNEAQ in the germline V gene (reference sequence). The CDR3 region is CASSLASGSVETQYF. The CDR3 DNA follows: TGTGCCAGCAGCTTAGCTAGCGGGAGCGTGGAGACCCAGTACTTC. Full variable domain (remainder filled in from reference TRBV7-9 and TRBJ2-5): DTGVSQNPRHKITKRGQNVTFRCDPISEHNRLYWYRQTLGQGPEFLTYFQNEAQLEKSRLLSDRFSAERPKGSFSTLEIQRTEQGDSAMYLCASSLASGSVETQYFGPGTRLLVL.

The chain employs TRBV19 and TRBJ2-6, with TRBD1 identical over 11 bases. V lost 7 bases, J lost 0 bases, and 8 bases stayed unmatched. The CDR3 is 18 residues long. CDR1 and CDR2 from the germline V gene are LNHDA and SQIVND (reference sequence). CDR3 nucleotide sequence: TGTGCCAGTACCGAAACGGGGACAGGGGGCTCTGGGGCCAACGTCCTGACTTTC. It specifies CASTETGTGGSGANVLTF.

The chain employs TRBV6-5 and TRBJ1-4, with 7 positions matching TRBD1. Looked up from germline, CDR1 is MNHEY and CDR2 is SVGAGI. The junction had 6 bases not matched to a gene; V was cut back by 6 bases and J by 5 bases. The CDR3 covers 14 residues. For the CDR3, the DNA is TGTGCCAGCAGCCCGACAGGGACAAATGAAAAACTGTTTTTT. It encodes CASSPTGTNEKLFF.

The gene calls are TRBV11-3 and TRBJ1-3; the match to TRBD1 covers 9 bases. V dropped 1 base and J dropped 6; count of bases not matched to a gene: 7. The germline gives CDR1 SGHNT, CDR2 YENEEA. The CDR3 is made up of 16 amino acids. The CDR3 here is CASSLAPTGGENTIYF. Written as DNA, the CDR3 is TGTGCCAGCAGCTTAGCTCCAACAGGGGGCGAAAACACCATATATTTT.

The V and J genes are TRBV7-2 and TRBJ1-1, with D unresolved. Germline CDR1 SGHTA, CDR2 FQGNSA. The ends were cut back, 5 bases at V and 7 bases at J, with 14 bases in the middle. CDR3 length equals 13 residues. The CDR3 here is CASSPPTSLEAFF. CDR3 nucleotide sequence: TGTGCCAGCAGCCCGCCGACAAGCCTTGAAGCTTTCTTT.

The chain combines TRBV10-3 with TRBJ1-5; tentatively, D is TRBD1 (5 bases). The CDR3 totals 14 residues. CDR1 ENHRY and CDR2 SYGVKD come from the germline V gene. V was shortened by 6 bases and J by 2 bases, with 11 bases between the two germline ends. CDR3 sequence reads: CAIRGGEGNQPQHF. In DNA form, the CDR3 reads TGTGCCATCAGGGGGGGAGAGGGCAATCAGCCCCAGCATTTT.

V usage is TRBV6-5 and J usage is TRBJ1-3; weak D call: TRBD1 (6 bases). The germline CDR1 and CDR2 sequences are MNHEY and SVGAGI. The CDR3 is 15 residues long. With 5 bases removed from V and 2 bases from J, the gap between germline ends came to 13 bases. The CDR3 coding sequence is TGTGCCAGCAGTCCAAACAGGGTAACTGGAAACACCATATATTTT. Its protein product is CASSPNRVTGNTIYF.

The sample holds a few counts of this clone. This chain connects TRBV5-4 to TRBJ1-2; 7 bases map to TRBD1. V was pared by 4 bases and J by 7 bases, with 13 bases of the junction left unmatched. There are 15 residues in the CDR3. Germline CDR1 SGHNT, CDR2 YYREEE (reference sequence). The CDR3: CASSVTGDLGGGYTF. Written as DNA, the CDR3 is TGTGCCAGCAGCGTCACAGGGGACCTAGGGGGTGGCTACACCTTC.

J is TRBJ1-4 and V is TRBV6-5; 8 bases are shared with TRBD1. Germline V CDR1 and CDR2: MNHEY, SVGAGI. The J segment lost 8 bases and the V segment lost 8 bases, leaving 7 bases of the junction unmatched. CDR3 length equals 13 residues. This CDR3 reads CASQGQGGEKLFF. The CDR3 DNA follows: TGTGCCAGCCAAGGACAGGGAGGAGAAAAACTGTTTTTT.